These T cell receptor beta chains were read from a single sample in a study of blood T cell repertoires in COVID-19. Assay used: immunoSEQ multiplex PCR; TCRdb lists only in-frame clones, some missing. Seen here are some 120,000 clones, roughly nine tenths observed once, and the top ten hold about 27%. Sequenced sample: peripheral blood. Receptor source: a man between 65 and 85 years old with active or convalescent COVID-19. Both conserved end residues are trimmed from each CDR3. A D gene is named only where the DNA matches it firmly. Where a row states a size, it is once, few, many or the class of an expanded clone; other rows omit it.

V gene	D gene	clone size	J gene	CDR3 protein
TRBV7-8	TRBD1	-	TRBJ1-2	ASSLTGTGTAGGYT
TRBV5-4	TRBD2	-	TRBJ2-7	ASSQTSGGTYEQY
TRBV15	-	-	TRBJ1-6	ATRNSHNSPLH
TRBV5-1	-	-	TRBJ1-6	ASSLATVDNSPLH
TRBV19	-	-	TRBJ1-4	ASRISGSEKLF
TRBV7-9	TRBD1	-	TRBJ2-6	ASSPTRTGAGANVLT
TRBV10-2	-	-	TRBJ1-5	ASSVGGSYSNQPQH
TRBV9	-	-	TRBJ1-2	ASSVAEADYGYT
TRBV24-1	-	once	TRBJ2-7	ATSDRRDTTYEQY
TRBV28	TRBD2	-	TRBJ2-7	ASSFGLAGSYEQY
TRBV10-2	-	few	TRBJ2-5	ASSDAQGDETQY
TRBV6-2/TRBV6-3	TRBD2	-	TRBJ2-1	ASSYKTSRNEQF
TRBV28	-	few	TRBJ1-6	ASSFEGRSYNSPLH
TRBV28	TRBD1	-	TRBJ1-1	ASSLPGGTEAF
TRBV5-1	-	-	TRBJ2-4	ASSLWGPGALLAKNIQY
TRBV7-9	-	-	TRBJ2-3	ASSLAPGESTDTQY
TRBV18	TRBD1	once	TRBJ1-5	ASSLAGTGSNQPQH
TRBV12-3/TRBV12-4	-	-	TRBJ1-2	ASSFGQNDGYT
TRBV11-1	TRBD2	-	TRBJ2-1	ASSLGREGHEQF
TRBV20-1	TRBD2	-	TRBJ2-1	SASSGSGSYNEQF